Listed here are 29 T cell receptor beta chains from one sample, sequenced in a study of cytotoxic CD8 clonotypes in ibrutinib-treated CLL. Libraries were prepared by immunoSEQ multiplex PCR; TCRdb keeps only in-frame clonotypes and omits some of them. The sample lists 150,000 to 250,000 clones; 72% were seen once. Sequenced material: PBMCs, taken after 24 months of ibrutinib treatment. The receptors come from a human donor with chronic lymphocytic leukemia.

This chain joins TRBV19 and TRBJ2-4; D is unclear. The CDR3 covers 14 residues. Trimming stripped 6 bases from V and 6 bases from J, with 15 bases between. Germline CDR1 and CDR2: LNHDA and SQIVND (reference sequence). CDR3 region: CASRPSDGPNIQYF. In DNA form, the CDR3 reads TGTGCCAGTAGACCCAGTGACGGACCAAACATTCAGTACTTC.

This clone was counted a single time. The chain carries TRBV27 and TRBJ1-1; TRBD1 might be the D (6 bases). V lost 1 base and J 2 bases, leaving 20 bases between the germline ends. From germline, CDR1 is MNHEY and CDR2 SMNVEV (reference sequence). This CDR3 contains 18 residues. The CDR3 is CASSLLGRGRDLNTEAFF. CDR3 DNA sequence: TGTGCCAGCAGTTTATTGGGCAGGGGAAGAGATCTTAACACTGAAGCTTTCTTT.

The rearrangement joins TRBV6-1 to TRBJ1-5; D is perhaps TRBD1 (6 bases). The ends were cut back, 5 bases at V and 4 bases at J, with 12 bases in the middle. The CDR3 extends over 14 amino acids. Germline CDR1 and CDR2: MNHNS and SASEGT. CDR3 sequence: CASSISTGNQPQHF. As DNA, the CDR3 is TGTGCCAGCAGTATATCGACAGGAAATCAGCCCCAGCATTTT.

The chain uses TRBV15 and TRBJ2-3, with TRBD2 identical over 9 bases. CDR3 size: 16 residues. The V segment lost 2 bases and the J segment 4 bases; nucleotides outside the gene matches: 7. Germline V lookup: CDR1 LNHNV, CDR2 YYDKDF (reference sequence). The CDR3 nucleotides read TGTGCCACCAGCAGACGTAGCGGGAGATTGTCAGATACGCAGTATTTT. Translated, it gives CATSRRSGRLSDTQYF.

The chain uses TRBV6-5 and TRBJ2-1; D is tentatively TRBD1 or TRBD2 (5 bases each). Germline loops: CDR1 MNHEY, CDR2 SVGAGI. The CDR3 is 12 residues long. V lost 5 bases, J lost 10 bases, and 12 bases lay in between. Here the CDR3 reads CASSRGRDEQFF. CDR3 bases: TGTGCCAGCAGTCGCGGTAGGGACGAGCAGTTCTTC.

This rearrangement joins TRBV4-1 to TRBJ2-7; TRBD2 aligns across 9 bases. The CDR3 runs to 14 residues. The germline CDR1 and CDR2 sequences are MGHRA and YSYEKL. V lost 3 bases and J lost 5; bases outside the gene matches: 5. The CDR3 spells CASSQAGGPHEQYF. The CDR3 DNA reads TGCGCCAGCAGCCAGGCGGGAGGGCCCCACGAGCAGTACTTC.

V is TRBV11-2 and J is TRBJ2-1, with TRBD1 matching over 7 bases. J gave up 10 bases and V 2 bases, and 8 bases lay outside the gene matches. The CDR3 has 14 amino acids. CDR1 and CDR2 from the germline V gene are SGHAT and FQNNGV. The DNA of the CDR3 is TGTGCCAGCAGCTTACTGACAGGGTTGGGGGAGCAGTTCTTC. Protein product: CASSLLTGLGEQFF.

This clone turned up a few times. Other nucleotide sequences in the sample specify the same CDR3. The V and J genes are TRBV7-9 and TRBJ2-7; unclear D gene. V dropped 3 bases and J dropped 3 bases, with 6 bases sitting between them. The CDR3 runs 12 residues. Looked up from germline, CDR1 is SEHNR and CDR2 is FQNEAQ (reference sequence). The CDR3 loop is CASSFGNYEQYF. The CDR3 DNA reads TGTGCCAGCAGCTTTGGTAACTACGAGCAGTACTTC.

The chain is built from TRBV4-3 and TRBJ2-1, with TRBD2 matching over 14 bases. Trimming cost V 0 bases and J 7 bases; bases outside gene matches: 2. This CDR3 is built from 16 residues. Germline assignment: CDR1 LGHNA and CDR2 YSLEER. The CDR3: CASSQEGTSGSNEQFF. CDR3 nucleotide sequence: TGCGCCAGCAGCCAAGAGGGGACTAGCGGGAGTAATGAGCAGTTCTTC.

This chain uses TRBV2 with TRBJ1-5; D not certain. The CDR3 runs 13 residues. Germline V gene lookup returns CDR1 SNHLY and CDR2 FYNNEI. Trimming took off 6 bases at V and 0 bases at J, with 6 bases between the two ends. CDR3 amino acids: CASSGDSNQPQHF. CDR3 DNA sequence: TGTGCCAGCAGCGGGGATAGCAATCAGCCCCAGCATTTT.

The CDR3 region is CASSPGTSTYEQYF. The CDR3 DNA follows: TGTGCCAGCAGCCCCGGGACTAGCACGTACGAGCAGTACTTC. V is TRBV27 and J is TRBJ2-7; 9 bases are shared with TRBD2. J was trimmed by 4 bases and V by 6 bases; bases with no gene match: 7. The CDR3 extends over 14 amino acids. Germline assignment: CDR1 MNHEY and CDR2 SMNVEV (reference sequence).

This chain uses TRBV28 with TRBJ2-5; D is ambiguous. V shed 3 bases and J shed 9 bases, with 17 bases lying between them. Germline V gene lookup returns CDR1 MDHEN and CDR2 SYDVKM. This CDR3 contains 14 residues. The DNA of the CDR3 is TGTGCCAGCAGTTTTGGTGTGGCGCTCCTGTCCCAGTACTTC. As protein: CASSFGVALLSQYF.

The chain recombines TRBV5-1 with TRBJ2-2; TRBD1 aligns across 7 bases. The ends lost 0 bases at V and 3 bases at J; junction bases unmatched: 2. Germline V CDR1 and CDR2: SGHRS, YFSETQ. This CDR3 spans 15 amino acids. The CDR3 spells CASSLATGHTGELFF. The CDR3 DNA sequence: TGCGCCAGCAGCTTGGCGACAGGGCACACCGGGGAGCTGTTTTTT.

The chain carries TRBV29-1 and TRBJ2-7; 8 bases map to TRBD1. This CDR3 region has 15 residues. Germline CDR1 is SQVTM and CDR2 is ANQGSEA. The V and J ends lost 1 base and 2 bases, in that order; junction bases with no gene match: 7. CDR3 amino acids: CSVEVPGQATYEQYF. The CDR3 bases are TGCAGCGTTGAAGTTCCGGGACAGGCGACCTACGAGCAGTACTTC.

The chain uses TRBV4-2 and TRBJ2-2, with a possible D match to TRBD2 (6 bases). CDR3 length: 18 amino acids. Germline CDR1 and CDR2: LGHNA and YNFKEQ. V was trimmed by 0 bases and J by 0 bases, leaving 14 bases between them. The CDR3 DNA reads as TGTGCCAGCAGCCAAGAGTGGAAGAGCGGGTCGAACACCGGGGAGCTGTTTTTT. Protein: CASSQEWKSGSNTGELFF.

In its sample, this clone was seen a few times. The chain is built from TRBV27 and TRBJ1-4, with a possible D match to TRBD1 (5 bases). There are 13 residues in the CDR3. Germline CDR1 reads MNHEY; CDR2 reads SMNVEV (reference sequence). The V end lost 10 bases, the J end lost 5 bases, and 14 bases lay between the germline ends. The chain's CDR3 is CATADIANEKLFF. The DNA for the CDR3 is TGTGCCACCGCGGACATCGCGAATGAAAAACTGTTTTTT.

The CDR3 reads CASSPAGATYEQYF. CDR3 DNA sequence: TGTGCCAGCAGCCCAGCAGGGGCCACCTACGAGCAGTACTTC. This chain uses TRBV27 with TRBJ2-7; D is perhaps TRBD1 (6 bases). Germline values: CDR1 MNHEY, CDR2 SMNVEV (reference sequence). This CDR3 region has 14 residues. V was clipped by 6 bases and J by 2 bases, with 14 bases between them.

The chain joins TRBV6-6 to TRBJ2-7; D possibly corresponds to TRBD2 (5 bases). This CDR3 comprises 15 residues. The germline V and J ends were trimmed by 2 bases and 0 bases, with 11 bases remaining between them. Germline lookup yields CDR1 MNHNY and CDR2 SVGAGI (reference sequence). The CDR3 sequence is CASSYTDSLSYEQYF. CDR3 coding DNA: TGTGCCAGCAGTTACACGGACTCCCTCTCCTACGAGCAGTACTTC.

The chain couples TRBV4-2 to TRBJ2-7, with D perhaps TRBD1 or TRBD2 (6 bases each). Germline V CDR1 and CDR2: LGHNA, YNFKEQ. The ends were cut back, 1 base at V and 0 bases at J, with 13 bases in the middle. The length of the CDR3 is 16 residues. CDR3 bases: TGTGCCAGCAGCCAAGGGGGAGGACAGAGCTCCTACGAGCAGTACTTC. Protein sequence: CASSQGGGQSSYEQYF.

This chain joins TRBV7-2 and TRBJ2-7; no clear D gene. Trimming removed 6 bases from V and 3 bases from J, with 12 bases in between. This CDR3 is 13 amino acids long. The germline V gene encodes CDR1 SGHTA and CDR2 FQGNSA. The CDR3 DNA reads as TGTGCCAGCAGTCCCCGAGCAGTCTACGAGCAGTACTTC. Translation: CASSPRAVYEQYF.

The chain has TRBV27 and TRBJ1-1, with TRBD1 identical over 8 bases. The junction had 6 bases not matched to a gene; V was cut back by 3 bases and J by 6 bases. The CDR3 is 14 residues long. Germline assignment: CDR1 MNHEY and CDR2 SMNVEV (reference sequence). CDR3 coding DNA: TGTGCCAGCAGTTTCAGGGGGCTGATTGCTGAAGCTTTCTTT. Translation gives CASSFRGLIAEAFF.

The chain is built from TRBV4-2 and TRBJ2-1, with TRBD1 matching over 8 bases. The V gene end was trimmed by 1 base and the J gene end by 6 bases; junction bases not matched to a gene: 8. The germline V gene has CDR1 LGHNA and CDR2 YNFKEQ. This CDR3 region has 16 residues. The CDR3: CASSQGRTGRSNEQFF. Written as DNA, the CDR3 is TGTGCCAGCAGCCAAGGGAGGACAGGGAGGTCCAATGAGCAGTTCTTC.

The rearrangement links TRBV5-6 to TRBJ2-7; tentative D call: TRBD2 (7 bases). Trimming stripped 3 bases from V and 5 bases from J, with 18 bases between. Per germline, CDR1 SGHDT and CDR2 YYEEEE. This CDR3 region has 15 residues. This CDR3 is CASSSPGGRPNEQYF. CDR3 DNA: TGTGCCAGCAGCTCCCCCGGGGGGCGCCCAAACGAGCAGTACTTC. The entire variable domain, with the rest obtained from reference TRBV5-6 and TRBJ2-7, is as follows: DAGVTQSPTHLIKTRGQQVTLRCSPKSGHDTVSWYQQALGQGPQFIFQYYEEEERQRGNFPDRFSGHQFPNYSSELNVNALLLGDSALYLCASSSPGGRPNEQYFGPGTRLTVT.

The sample holds one count of this clone. The gene calls are TRBV9 and TRBJ2-7; D could derive from TRBD1 or TRBD2 (6 bases each). With 0 bases removed from V and 3 bases from J, the gap between germline ends came to 16 bases. CDR1 SGDLS and CDR2 YYNGEE come from the germline V gene. The CDR3 has 16 amino acids. The CDR3 is CASSVEGDSFNYEQYF. The CDR3 bases are TGTGCCAGCAGCGTAGAGGGGGACTCCTTTAACTACGAGCAGTACTTC.

This clone was recorded a few times. The chain recombines TRBV19 with TRBJ2-2, with TRBD2 matching over 9 bases. Trimming at V came to 4 bases and at J to 3 bases, leaving 6 bases not matched to a gene. Germline loops: CDR1 LNHDA, CDR2 SQIVND (reference sequence). The CDR3 has 16 amino acids. The CDR3 region is CASSTSTSGYTGELFF. The CDR3 DNA sequence: TGTGCCAGTAGTACTTCGACTAGCGGATACACCGGGGAGCTGTTTTTT.

V gene TRBV4-3 combines with J gene TRBJ2-7; 10 nucleotides match TRBD2. Germline V gene lookup returns CDR1 LGHNA and CDR2 YSLEER. V lost 0 bases, J lost 4 bases, and 3 bases stayed unmatched. The CDR3 loop spans 15 amino acids. CDR3: CASSQDSGGYYEQYF. The CDR3 region has the DNA TGCGCCAGCAGCCAAGATAGCGGGGGGTATTACGAGCAGTACTTC.

CDR3 region: CASSALIGAQETQYF. CDR3 DNA sequence: TGTGCCAGCAGTGCGCTGATAGGGGCCCAAGAGACCCAGTACTTC. The gene calls are TRBV6-1 and TRBJ2-5; tentative D call: TRBD1 (5 bases). The CDR3 covers 15 residues. Germline CDR1 MNHNS, CDR2 SASEGT. V was shortened by 4 bases and J by 1 base, with 13 bases between the two germline ends.

The CDR3 region is CATRGFGYEQYF. CDR3 nucleotides: TGTGCCACCAGGGGGTTCGGTTACGAGCAGTACTTC. This chain joins TRBV2 and TRBJ2-7; the match to TRBD1 covers 7 bases. V lost 10 bases, J lost 4 bases, and 7 bases stayed unmatched. Per the germline V gene, CDR1 is SNHLY and CDR2 is FYNNEI. This CDR3 has 12 residues.

The chain links TRBV4-1 to TRBJ2-1; no firm D call. This CDR3 comprises 17 residues. Trimming cost V 1 base and J 0 bases, with 13 bases left between them. Germline lookup yields CDR1 MGHRA and CDR2 YSYEKL. The CDR3 here is CASSQVNSRNSYNEQFF. As DNA, the CDR3 is TGCGCCAGCAGCCAAGTTAATTCTAGAAACTCCTACAATGAGCAGTTCTTC.